This TCR beta chain derives from a study of T cell responses to AZD1222 COVID-19 vaccine. Overall study results and limits: At baseline, seropositivity was found in only six AZD1222 recipients. Close to half of all spike-specific TCRs reportedly target regions of the variants that are unmutated.

Germline V gene data show CDR1 as SEHNR and CDR2 as FQNEAQ (reference sequence). The CDR3 spans 16 residues. With V trimmed by 3 bases and J by 3 bases, 9 bases remained unmatched. Analysis merged second doses at about 4 or about 12 weeks. This clone was detected once. What it recognizes is unknown. The method was immunoSEQ multiplex PCR; TCRdb's version includes in-frame clones alone and lacks a portion of them. This table has over 150,000 clones, approximately 93% appearing once. This TCR came from an adult who received the AZD1222 COVID-19 vaccine. The chain carries TRBV7-9 and TRBJ2-3; 7 nucleotides align to TRBD2. Sequences were derived from peripheral blood, sampled 28 days after the second AZD1222 dose. The CDR3 region has the DNA TGTGCCAGCAGCTTGGGGCTGCTGGGGGGGACAGATACGCAGTATTTT. Its translation is CASSLGLLGGTDTQYF. Variable domain in full (rest from reference TRBV7-9 and TRBJ2-3): DTGVSQNPRHKITKRGQNVTFRCDPISEHNRLYWYRQTLGQGPEFLTYFQNEAQLEKSRLLSDRFSAERPKGSFSTLEIQRTEQGDSAMYLCASSLGLLGGTDTQYFGPGTRLTVL.